This T cell receptor (beta chain) was sequenced for a study of cytomegalovirus exposure and HLA in healthy donors. As to this clone: Antigen: not known.

PCR primers comprised 60 Vbeta and 13 Jbeta primers. Produced via immunoSEQ multiplex PCR; TCRdb's table is partial and in-frame only. The data show 95,000 to 150,000 clones, with nearly 80% seen just once and 2.5% to 3.5% held by the top ten. V lost 3 bases and J 1 base, leaving 11 bases between the germline ends. CDR3 length: 14 residues. Per the germline V gene, CDR1 is SQVTM and CDR2 is ANQGSEA. Findings and limits, study-wide: The authors enumerated over 150 TCR beta chains as linked to cytomegalovirus. Information on immune exposure was restricted to one variable (CMV serostatus). V- and J-gene trimming of TCR beta was linked (in a later analysis) to a missense DCLRE1C variant.

The TCR originated in a woman aged 25 to 39 in good health and CMV-seropositive. The chain is built from TRBV29-1 and TRBJ2-3, with a tentative D call TRBD2 (6 bases). Sequences were obtained from PBMCs. This CDR3 reads CSVDGRGGTDTQYF. CDR3 nucleotides: TGCAGCGTTGATGGGCGGGGTGGCACAGATACGCAGTATTTT.